Listed here is a single T cell receptor beta chain. Its antigen is unknown. The V end lost 5 bases, the J end lost 0 bases, and 20 bases lay between the germline ends. This CDR3 is built from 18 residues. Germline V gene data show CDR1 as MNHNY and CDR2 as SVGAGI (reference sequence). The data are from a study of T cell repertoires in cytomegalovirus infection. One entry per CDR3 protein, called by TCRdb with MiXCR from the reads. This table has about 890,000 distinct CDR3 sequences, roughly 30% appearing once. The TCR originated in a human donor in good health (CMV status not recorded). Some clones in this sample may be carry-over from other donors' samples. Sequenced material: cultured CD8+ T cells from PBMCs, taken from culture after CMV antigen stimulation. The rearrangement links TRBV6-6 to TRBJ2-1; D unclear. DNA for the CDR3: TGTGCCAGCAGTCACGAGAATCCCCCAGGCAGCTCCTACAATGAGCAGTTCTTC. It specifies CASSHENPPGSSYNEQFF.